This is a list of T cell receptor beta chains from one sample in a study of Ad26.COV2.S vaccination and SARS-CoV-2 variants. The table came from immunoSEQ multiplex PCR; TCRdb's copy has only in-frame clones and leaves some out. The table has 180,000 or so clones, around 88% seen once. This specimen consisted of peripheral blood, obtained after recovery from COVID-19. Receptor source: a human donor who had recovered from COVID-19. Each CDR3 is given with its conserved first and last residue. The D gene is left open where the match is weak. Size is omitted from some rows. Given values are once, few, many or a class for expanded clones.

clone size | J gene | V gene | D gene | CDR3 DNA | CDR3 protein
NA | TRBJ2-3 | TRBV10-2 | NA | TGCGCCAGCAGGGAGGACAGCACAGATACGCAGTATTTT | CASREDSTDTQYF
NA | TRBJ2-5 | TRBV7-7 | NA | TGTGCCAGCAGCTTAGAATTCGGCTTCCAAGAGACCCAGTACTTC | CASSLEFGFQETQYF
NA | TRBJ2-3 | TRBV4-1 | TRBD2 | TGCGCCAGCAGCCAAGAGGCAAGCGGGAGGCTTAGCACAGATACGCAGTATTTT | CASSQEASGRLSTDTQYF
NA | TRBJ2-1 | TRBV5-1 | NA | TGCGCCAGCAGCCCCCCGGGCAATGAGCAGTTCTTC | CASSPPGNEQFF
NA | TRBJ1-5 | TRBV30 | NA | TGTGCCTGGGACCGGGACGGTTCGAGCCAGCCCCAGCATTTT | CAWDRDGSSQPQHF
NA | TRBJ2-7 | TRBV5-1 | NA | TGCGCCAGCAGCTCTACAGGATTCTACGAGCAGTACTTC | CASSSTGFYEQYF
few | TRBJ2-3 | TRBV6-1 | NA | TGTGCCAGCAGTGAAAGGGCGGACCATTACACAGATACGCAGTATTTT | CASSERADHYTDTQYF
NA | TRBJ1-2 | TRBV28 | TRBD1 | TGTGCCAGCAGTCTATGGGGACAGGGGCAAGGCTACACCTTC | CASSLWGQGQGYTF
NA | TRBJ2-5 | TRBV5-4 | NA | TGTGCCAGCAGCTTGAACACTGAGCGGCAAGAGACCCAGTACTTC | CASSLNTERQETQYF
NA | TRBJ2-1 | TRBV7-9 | NA | TGTGCCAGCAGCTTAGGGGTCAATGAGCAGTTCTTC | CASSLGVNEQFF
NA | TRBJ2-7 | TRBV2 | NA | TGTGCCTCCAATCTAGCGATCGAGCAGTACTTC | CASNLAIEQYF
NA | TRBJ2-5 | TRBV12-3/TRBV12-4 | NA | TGTGCCAGCACCCCCGACTGGGGTGAGACCCAGTACTTC | CASTPDWGETQYF
NA | TRBJ2-1 | TRBV12-5 | NA | TGTGCTAGTGGGATCGGGACTGACCAGTACAATGAGCAGTTCTTC | CASGIGTDQYNEQFF
few | TRBJ2-3 | TRBV7-2 | TRBD2 | TGTGCCAGCAGCTTATGGGGGGGAGATACGCAGTATTTT | CASSLWGGDTQYF
NA | TRBJ2-3 | TRBV7-9 | TRBD2 | TGTGCCAGCAGCCCCCAGCGGGGCGGCTTGGCAGATACGCAGTATTTT | CASSPQRGGLADTQYF
NA | TRBJ1-2 | TRBV19 | TRBD1 | TGTGCCAGTAGTACGCCGAGGACAGGAAGGGCCTATGGCTACACCTTC | CASSTPRTGRAYGYTF
once | TRBJ1-4 | TRBV11-2 | NA | TGTGCCAGCACACCAGGGCCGCGGGAAAAACTGTTTTTT | CASTPGPREKLFF
NA | TRBJ2-1 | TRBV6-6 | TRBD2 | TGTGCCAGCAGTTCCCCCGCGGGGGGCTTATACAATGAGCAGTTCTTC | CASSSPAGGLYNEQFF
few | TRBJ2-7 | TRBV4-1 | TRBD2 | TGCGCCAGCAGCCCGCTTGGGGGTAGCGGGGTTACCTACGAGCAGTACTTC | CASSPLGGSGVTYEQYF
NA | TRBJ1-1 | TRBV7-9 | NA | TGTGCCAGCAGCTTAGGGGACGGTGAAGCTTTCTTT | CASSLGDGEAFF
once | TRBJ2-1 | TRBV7-9 | NA | TGTGCCAGCAGCTTAGGGAACGGCTACAATGAGCAGTTCTTC | CASSLGNGYNEQFF
NA | TRBJ2-3 | TRBV6-1 | NA | TGTGCCAGCAGTGTTCTCTTCAGGGGTAGGGCAGATACGCAGTATTTT | CASSVLFRGRADTQYF
once | TRBJ1-2 | TRBV19 | TRBD1 | TGTGCCAGTAGTTTTGGGACAGCAGCTAACTATGGCTACACCTTC | CASSFGTAANYGYTF
NA | TRBJ2-1 | TRBV4-2 | TRBD2 | TGTGCCAGCAGCCAAGTCCCTAGCGGGGGCTACAATGAGCAGTTCTTC | CASSQVPSGGYNEQFF
few | TRBJ2-5 | TRBV25-1 | NA | TGTGCCAGCAGTGAATGGACCACGGGGCTGGCGGGAGAGACCCAGTACTTC | CASSEWTTGLAGETQYF
once | TRBJ1-1 | TRBV9 | NA | TGTGCCAGCAGCTCTCAGGGGTACGACACTGAAGCTTTCTTT | CASSSQGYDTEAFF
NA | TRBJ1-6 | TRBV6-2/TRBV6-3 | NA | TGTGCCAGCAGTTACTCGGGGAATTCACCCCTCCACTTT | CASSYSGNSPLHF
NA | TRBJ2-4 | TRBV27 | TRBD1 | TGTGCCAGCAGTGTAACCGGGACAGGAATTGGCATTCAGTACTTC | CASSVTGTGIGIQYF